This T cell receptor beta chain appears in the sequencing data of a study of shared clonotypes between healthy human individuals. Study context: Contributing individuals were two females and a few males aged 18 to 49.

This clone was counted once. Antigen specificity is unknown. As handled by the study authors: ImmunoSEQ yielded junction-only sequences lacking quality scores, so filtering differed. TCRdb keeps only in-frame clones here, not all; method: immunoSEQ multiplex PCR. V, J and clone size derive from that table, while D and trimming were established from the DNA sequence. The sample lists fewer than 2.5 million clones; approximately 93% were seen once. Whole-study findings and limits: Naive subsets generally exceeded memory subsets in estimated richness.

Per germline, CDR1 KGHSH and CDR2 LQKENI. CDR3 size: 14 residues. V was cut by 3 bases and J by 6 bases, with 14 bases left in between. This TCR came from a man between 18 and 29 years old in good health. Some clones in this sample may be carry-over from other donors' samples. The chain employs TRBV18 and TRBJ1-2; D unresolved. The specimen sequenced was naive CD4+ T cells from PBMCs. Subset defined: CD45RA+ positively selected. The CDR3 sequence is CASSPEGKWDGYTF. The CDR3, as DNA: TGTGCCAGCTCACCGGAGGGCAAGTGGGATGGCTACACCTTC.